The sample holds a few counts of the clone carrying this T cell receptor (beta chain). The antigen is unknown. A 5'RACE template-switching step, the method used to make TCR cDNA, added a universal primer site and UMIs. TCRdb analysed the 5' RACE reads with MiXCR anew, one entry per CDR3 protein. The repertoire holds 100,000 to 150,000 distinct CDR3 sequences, with more than 7.5% as singletons. The CDR3 consists of 12 residues. The V and J ends lost 1 base and 6 bases respectively, with 7 bases between them. Germline V lookup: CDR1 SEHNR, CDR2 FQNEAQ (reference sequence). The data originate from a study of T cells after yellow fever vaccination. Broader study findings: A small share of clonotypes appeared in both CD4 and CD8 compartments. Reappearance after the booster was seen for most primary-vaccination clones, at 95% to 97% CD4 and 70% to 90% CD8.

This sequence joins TRBV7-9 and TRBJ2-7, with D uncertain. Sequencing used CD8+ T cells sorted from PBMCs, obtained on the day of the yellow fever booster vaccination. This clonotype was sampled from a man younger than 35 who received the YFV17D yellow fever vaccine. The DNA of the CDR3 is TGTGCCAGCAGCTTAGGGCCCGCCGAGCAGTACGTC. It codes for CASSLGPAEQYV.